The sequence of this T cell receptor (beta chain) was determined in a study of shared clonotypes between healthy human individuals. Points on this clone: Antigen: not known.

Trimming pared 2 bases from V and 4 bases from J, leaving 17 bases between. The germline V gene encodes CDR1 SGHAT and CDR2 FQNNGV. The CDR3 contains 16 residues. The authors ran the assay at deep level. Only in-frame clones appear in the TCRdb table, and some are missing; sequencing was by immunoSEQ multiplex PCR. The sample shows about 520,000 clones, roughly 95% of them seen only once. From CD4+ cells came CD45RA+ naive and CD45RA-negative memory subsets. Study-wide results and limits: The study's rarefaction showed incomplete sorted-subset sequencing despite large depth. Compared with memory subsets, naive subsets generally had larger estimated richness.

The sequence was collected from a woman aged 30 to 39 in good health. The chain links TRBV11-2 to TRBJ1-1, with D perhaps matching TRBD1 (6 bases). The sequencing sample was made of naive CD4+ T cells sorted from blood. As to subset: CD45RA+ positively selected. In DNA, the CDR3 is TGTGCCAGCAGCTTATGGGGGGGCGGCGAAGGCACTGAAGCTTTCTTT. Translation gives CASSLWGGGEGTEAFF. The variable domain in full, completed from reference TRBV11-2 and TRBJ1-1, reads EAGVAQSPRYKIIEKRQSVAFWCNPISGHATLYWYQQILGQGPKLLIQFQNNGVVDDSQLPKDRFSAERLKGVDSTLKIQPAKLEDSAVYLCASSLWGGGEGTEAFFGQGTRLTVV.